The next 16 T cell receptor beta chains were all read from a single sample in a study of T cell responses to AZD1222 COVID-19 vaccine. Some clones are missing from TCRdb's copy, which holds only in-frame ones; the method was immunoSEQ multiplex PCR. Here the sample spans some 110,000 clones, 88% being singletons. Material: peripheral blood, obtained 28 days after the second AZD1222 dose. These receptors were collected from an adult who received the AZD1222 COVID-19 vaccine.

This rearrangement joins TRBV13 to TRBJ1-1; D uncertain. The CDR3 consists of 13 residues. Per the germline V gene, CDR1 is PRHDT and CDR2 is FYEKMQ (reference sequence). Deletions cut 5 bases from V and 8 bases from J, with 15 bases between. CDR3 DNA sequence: TGTGCCAGCAGCCCTAGGCGTAATGTGGAAGCTTTCTTT. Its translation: CASSPRRNVEAFF.

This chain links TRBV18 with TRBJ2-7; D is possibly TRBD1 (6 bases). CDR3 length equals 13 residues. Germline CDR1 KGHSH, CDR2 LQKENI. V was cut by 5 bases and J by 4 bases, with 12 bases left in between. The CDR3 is CASSGDMTYEQYF. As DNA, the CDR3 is TGTGCCAGCTCAGGGGACATGACGTACGAGCAGTACTTC.

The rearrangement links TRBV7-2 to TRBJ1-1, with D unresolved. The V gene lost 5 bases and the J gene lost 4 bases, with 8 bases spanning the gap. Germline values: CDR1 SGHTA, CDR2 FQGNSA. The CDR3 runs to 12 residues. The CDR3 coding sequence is TGTGCCAGCAGCCACAGAAGCACTGAAGCTTTCTTT. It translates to CASSHRSTEAFF.

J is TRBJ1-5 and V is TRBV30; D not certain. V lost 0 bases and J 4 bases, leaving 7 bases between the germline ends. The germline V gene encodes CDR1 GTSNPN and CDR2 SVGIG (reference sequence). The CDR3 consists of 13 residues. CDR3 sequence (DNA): TGTGCCTGGAGTGTTATGGATAATCAGCCCCAGCATTTT. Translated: CAWSVMDNQPQHF.

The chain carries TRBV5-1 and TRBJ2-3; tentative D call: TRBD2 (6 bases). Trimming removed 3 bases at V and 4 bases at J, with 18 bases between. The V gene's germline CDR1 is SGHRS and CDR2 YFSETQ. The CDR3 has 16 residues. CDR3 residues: CASSWSTPGVADTQYF. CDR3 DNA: TGCGCCAGCAGCTGGTCTACCCCGGGAGTGGCAGATACGCAGTATTTT.

The CDR3 spells CASSWTGGYGYTF. CDR3 DNA: TGTGCCAGCAGCTGGACAGGGGGCTATGGCTACACCTTC. The chain combines TRBV7-3 with TRBJ1-2, with TRBD1 matching 10 bases. V shed 4 bases, J shed 4 bases, and the junction held 0 bases outside the gene matches. The CDR3 is 13 amino acids. CDR1 is SGHTA and CDR2 is FQGTGA in the germline V gene.

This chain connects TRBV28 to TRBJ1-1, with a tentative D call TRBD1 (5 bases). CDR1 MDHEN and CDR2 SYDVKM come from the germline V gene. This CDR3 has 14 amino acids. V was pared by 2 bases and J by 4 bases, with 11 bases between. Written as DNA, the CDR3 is TGTGCCAGCAGTTTAACAGCGGGGGGCACTGAAGCTTTCTTT. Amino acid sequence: CASSLTAGGTEAFF.

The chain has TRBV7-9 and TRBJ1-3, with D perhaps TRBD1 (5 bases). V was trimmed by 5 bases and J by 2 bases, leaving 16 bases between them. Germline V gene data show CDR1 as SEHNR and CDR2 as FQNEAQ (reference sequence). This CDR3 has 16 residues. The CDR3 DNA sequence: TGTGCCAGCAGCCTGGCGGGGGGTACAACTGGAAACACCATATATTTT. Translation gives CASSLAGGTTGNTIYF.

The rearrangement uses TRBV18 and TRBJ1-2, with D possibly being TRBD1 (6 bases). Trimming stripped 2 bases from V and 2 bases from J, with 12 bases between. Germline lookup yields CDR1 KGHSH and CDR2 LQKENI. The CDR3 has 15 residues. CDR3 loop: CASSPSRGQNYGYTF. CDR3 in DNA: TGTGCCAGCTCACCATCCAGGGGCCAGAACTATGGCTACACCTTC.

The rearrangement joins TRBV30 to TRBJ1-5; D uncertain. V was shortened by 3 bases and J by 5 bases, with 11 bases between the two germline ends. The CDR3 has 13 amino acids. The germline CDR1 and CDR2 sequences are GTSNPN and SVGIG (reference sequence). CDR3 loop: CAWSPQRYQPQHF. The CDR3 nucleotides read TGTGCCTGGAGCCCCCAGCGCTATCAGCCCCAGCATTTT.

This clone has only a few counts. CDR3 loop: CASSGQMLYNEQFF. In DNA form, the CDR3 reads TGTGCCAGTAGCGGACAGATGCTTTACAATGAGCAGTTCTTC. The gene calls are TRBV19 and TRBJ2-1; weak D call: TRBD1 (6 bases). The germline CDR1 and CDR2 sequences are LNHDA and SQIVND (reference sequence). This CDR3 is 14 amino acids long. V lost 6 bases and J lost 4, with 13 bases in between.

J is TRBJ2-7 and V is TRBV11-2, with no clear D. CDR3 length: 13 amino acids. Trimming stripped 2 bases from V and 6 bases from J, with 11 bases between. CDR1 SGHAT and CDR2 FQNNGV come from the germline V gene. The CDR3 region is CASSLTTLREQYF. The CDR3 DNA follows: TGTGCCAGCAGCTTAACTACCCTACGCGAGCAGTACTTC. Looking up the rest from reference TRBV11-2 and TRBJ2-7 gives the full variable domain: EAGVAQSPRYKIIEKRQSVAFWCNPISGHATLYWYQQILGQGPKLLIQFQNNGVVDDSQLPKDRFSAERLKGVDSTLKIQPAKLEDSAVYLCASSLTTLREQYFGPGTRLTVT.

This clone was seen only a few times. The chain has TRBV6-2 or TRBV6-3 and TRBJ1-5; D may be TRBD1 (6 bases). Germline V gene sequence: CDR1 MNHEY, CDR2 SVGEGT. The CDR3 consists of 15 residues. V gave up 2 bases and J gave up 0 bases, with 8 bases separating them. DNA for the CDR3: TGTGCCAGCAGTTACGGGGGACATAGCAATCAGCCCCAGCATTTT. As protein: CASSYGGHSNQPQHF.

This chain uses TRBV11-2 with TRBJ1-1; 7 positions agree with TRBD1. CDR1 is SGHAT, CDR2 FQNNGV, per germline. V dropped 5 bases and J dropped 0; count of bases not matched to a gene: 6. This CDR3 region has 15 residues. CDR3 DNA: TGTGCCAGCAGCCCCTACAGGGGTTTGAACACTGAAGCTTTCTTT. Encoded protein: CASSPYRGLNTEAFF.

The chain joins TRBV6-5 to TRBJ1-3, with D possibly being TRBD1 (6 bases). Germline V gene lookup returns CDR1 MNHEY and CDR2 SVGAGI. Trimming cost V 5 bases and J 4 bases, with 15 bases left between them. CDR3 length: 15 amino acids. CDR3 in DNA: TGTGCCAGCAGTCTACTCCAGGGGTTCGGAAACACCATATATTTT. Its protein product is CASSLLQGFGNTIYF.

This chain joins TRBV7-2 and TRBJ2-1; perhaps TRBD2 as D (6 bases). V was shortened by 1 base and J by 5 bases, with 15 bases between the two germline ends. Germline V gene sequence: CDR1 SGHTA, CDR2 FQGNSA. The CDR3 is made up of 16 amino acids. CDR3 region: CASSLVSPRGDNEQFF. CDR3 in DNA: TGTGCCAGCAGCTTAGTGTCCCCTCGCGGGGACAATGAGCAGTTCTTC.